The clone carrying this T cell receptor beta chain came up a few times. Trimming cost V 5 bases and J 2 bases, with 14 bases left between them. The CDR3 spans 14 residues. Germline CDR1 is SGHDT and CDR2 is YYEEEE. The data stem from a study of T cell changes during pregnancy in multiple sclerosis. Clones were read by immunoSEQ multiplex PCR, and TCRdb kept only the in-frame ones, dropping some. Among 34,000 or so clones, just over 90% were seen once, and the ten largest hold around 13%. The gene calls are TRBV5-6 and TRBJ2-7; D unresolved. This TCR came from a female donor with multiple sclerosis, enrolled in a pregnancy study. The input for sequencing was CD8+ T cells from peripheral blood mononuclear cells, taken in the first trimester of pregnancy. CDR3 sequence: CASSILWAPYEQYF. DNA for the CDR3: TGTGCCAGCAGTATCCTCTGGGCACCCTACGAGCAGTACTTC.